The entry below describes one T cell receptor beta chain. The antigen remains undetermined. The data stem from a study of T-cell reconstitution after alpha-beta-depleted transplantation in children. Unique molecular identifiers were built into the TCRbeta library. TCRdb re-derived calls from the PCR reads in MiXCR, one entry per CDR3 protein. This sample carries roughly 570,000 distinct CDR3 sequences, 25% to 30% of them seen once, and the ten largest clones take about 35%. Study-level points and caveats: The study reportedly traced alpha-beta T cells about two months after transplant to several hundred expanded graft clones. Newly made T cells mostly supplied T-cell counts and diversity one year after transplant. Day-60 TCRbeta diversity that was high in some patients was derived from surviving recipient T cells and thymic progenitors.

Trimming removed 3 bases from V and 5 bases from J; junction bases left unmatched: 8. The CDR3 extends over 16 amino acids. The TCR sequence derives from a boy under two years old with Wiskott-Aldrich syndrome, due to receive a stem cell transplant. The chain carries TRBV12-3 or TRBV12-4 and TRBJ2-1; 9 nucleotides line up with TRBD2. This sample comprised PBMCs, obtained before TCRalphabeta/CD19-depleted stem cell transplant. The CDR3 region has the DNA TGTGCCAGCAGTTTCAGACTAGCGGAGGTAAACAATGAGCAGTTCTTC. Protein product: CASSFRLAEVNNEQFF.